This T cell receptor (beta chain) was sequenced during a study of blood T cell repertoires in COVID-19 (dated by TCRdb to the early 2020s). With regard to the full study: The collaborator samples originated in the United States, Italy and Spain and spanned the acute and convalescent phases of COVID-19. The material from the prospective study consisted of cDNA or gDNA derived from T cells, B-cell-depleted T cells, or PBMCs. Subjects who had been exposed to COVID-19, were actively infected with it, or had recovered from it provided the deeply sampled blood TCRbeta repertoires that made up the dataset. The repertoires were released in a freely available public database intended as a resource for research on the immune response to SARS-CoV-2. Samples were obtained from the ongoing ImmuneRACE study (first 160 participants) and from 1,254 subjects provided by 6 global collaborators. Sample metadata almost always included a de-identified subject ID, COVID-19 status, age in years and sex. Where available, HLA class I and class II types were taken from metadata supplied by the sample provider and were not determined by assay-based typing.

As regards this clone: Its target antigen remains unknown. The sample holds no much larger clone one base away, and base qualities are not on file.

TCRbeta CDR3 regions were amplified from genomic DNA by means of the immunoSEQ Assay, a bias-controlled multiplex PCR. Per the original workflow: The number of nucleated cells in each sample was estimated by amplification of reference gene primers within the assay. To quantify the absolute abundance of each unique TCRbeta CDR3 rearrangement, sequence reads were collapsed and filtered. Productive Simpson clonality was computed per sample as the square root of Simpson's diversity index over productive rearrangements. TCRdb obtained this table from immuneACCESS and retained in-frame rearrangements with V and J assigned. These tables miss some clones; where compared with another copy, unresolved V genes account for less than half of the shortfall, and the remainder is unexplained. That table is the source of V, J and clone size, and D and trimming were worked out from the DNA. The sample records a few hundred thousand clones, around 89% of which are singletons. In total, the top ten clones hold around 6.5% of the sample.

CDR1 SGDLS and CDR2 YYNGEE are derived from the germline V gene. V loses 3 bases at its end and J loses 8 bases; junction bases beyond the gene matches: 3. The CDR3, cysteine through phenylalanine, is 12 amino acids long. Left in the record is the CDR3 DNA by itself, 36 bases read in frame from the first base. One collaborating source in Seattle enrolled patients while the patients were actively infected and followed the patients over time throughout the course of disease. Collaborating institutions collected whole blood in K2EDTA tubes following their own protocols. For TCRbeta analysis, collaborators shipped samples as frozen whole blood, isolated PBMCs, or DNA extracted from either of those sample types. What the study reported, not specific to this receptor: How much clinical and demographic metadata was included differed by source and by participant, and the metadata was provided uncurated.

The chain is assembled from TRBV9 and TRBJ2-3; 7 central nucleotides agree with TRBD2. The source is a woman aged 25 to 39 with COVID-19, enrolled during active disease. Sequenced: peripheral blood. The bases are TGTGCCAGCAGCGCAAGCGGGGTTACGCAGTATTTT. This translates into CASSASGVTQYF. Extended through the reference TRBV9 and TRBJ2-3 proteins, this CDR3 yields the full variable domain: DSGVTQTPKHLITATGQRVTLRCSPRSGDLSVYWYQQSLDQGLQFLIQYYNGEERAKGNILERFSAQQFPDLHSELNLSSLELGDSALYFCASSASGVTQYFGPGTRLTVL.